The 14 T cell receptor beta chains below all came from one sample that was sequenced in a study of OX40 agonist ivuxolimab in advanced cancers. The table came from immunoSEQ multiplex PCR; TCRdb's copy has only in-frame clones and leaves some out. The sample holds around 85,000 clones; roughly 89% are singletons and the top ten take almost 8.5%. Sample: CD4+ or CD8+ T cells sorted from blood, taken in a trial of the OX40 agonist ivuxolimab. Receptors were obtained from an adult with an advanced solid tumor such as melanoma, head and neck, liver or kidney cancer.

The chain links TRBV15 to TRBJ1-2; 8 bases fit TRBD1. The CDR3 loop spans 14 amino acids. Trimming cost V 5 bases and J 4 bases; bases outside gene matches: 6. Looked up from germline, CDR1 is LNHNV and CDR2 is YYDKDF (reference sequence). The CDR3 protein is CATSGGTGGYGYTF. The CDR3 region has the DNA TGTGCCACCAGCGGCGGTACAGGGGGCTATGGCTACACCTTC.

The rearrangement uses TRBV6-5 and TRBJ2-1; 7 bases match TRBD1. J was trimmed by 12 bases and V by 6 bases; bases with no gene match: 14. The length of the CDR3 is 14 residues. Germline V gene lookup returns CDR1 MNHEY and CDR2 SVGAGI. The CDR3 coding sequence is TGTGCCAGCAGCCGGGGACAAGGGGGCCAGTCGCAGTTCTTC. This gives the protein CASSRGQGGQSQFF.

The chain joins TRBV6-5 to TRBJ2-7; D not certain. With 3 bases removed from V and 5 bases from J, the gap between germline ends came to 11 bases. This CDR3 spans 13 amino acids. Germline assignment: CDR1 MNHEY and CDR2 SVGAGI. CDR3 protein: CASSYSGGHEQYF. The CDR3 coding sequence is TGTGCCAGCAGTTATTCTGGTGGTCACGAGCAGTACTTC.

CDR3 sequence: CASSPDRDNYGYTF. CDR3 in DNA: TGTGCCAGTAGTCCGGACAGGGATAACTATGGCTACACCTTC. This chain links TRBV19 with TRBJ1-2; TRBD1 matches at 8 bases. This CDR3 comprises 14 residues. Germline loops: CDR1 LNHDA, CDR2 SQIVND (reference sequence). J was trimmed by 1 base and V by 5 bases; bases with no gene match: 3.

This clone was detected only a few times. This chain uses TRBV28 with TRBJ1-2, with D uncertain. The germline V gene encodes CDR1 MDHEN and CDR2 SYDVKM. V lost 3 bases and J lost 8, with 7 bases in between. This CDR3 has 11 amino acids. CDR3 in DNA: TGTGCCAGCAGTTTTCCACGGGGCTACACCTTC. It specifies CASSFPRGYTF.

The V and J genes are TRBV30 and TRBJ2-7; perhaps D is TRBD1 or TRBD2 (5 bases each). The CDR3 covers 16 residues. V was shortened by 4 bases and J by 9 bases, with 28 bases between the two germline ends. Germline V gene lookup returns CDR1 GTSNPN and CDR2 SVGIG (reference sequence). The CDR3 loop is CAWITPLEGPLQVQYF. The DNA for the CDR3 is TGTGCCTGGATCACCCCCCTAGAGGGTCCACTACAGGTGCAGTACTTC.

This sequence joins TRBV4-2 and TRBJ1-3; D uncertain. Between the trimmed V and J ends, which lost 2 bases and 2 bases, there was a span of 13 bases. Germline V gives CDR1 LGHNA, CDR2 YNFKEQ. The CDR3 is 16 amino acids. The CDR3 coding sequence is TGTGCCAGCAGCCAATTCGAGAGGGTTGCTGGAAACACCATATATTTT. Translation: CASSQFERVAGNTIYF.

This sequence joins TRBV30 and TRBJ1-5; D gene unclear. Trimming left V 0 bases short and J 3 bases short, with 6 bases between. This CDR3 spans 13 amino acids. Looked up from germline, CDR1 is GTSNPN and CDR2 is SVGIG (reference sequence). Written as DNA, the CDR3 is TGTGCCTGGAGTGTTACAGCCAATCAGCCCCAGCATTTT. As protein: CAWSVTANQPQHF. The variable domain in full, completed from reference TRBV30 and TRBJ1-5, reads SQTIHQWPATLVQPVGSPLSLECTVEGTSNPNLYWYRQAAGRGLQLLFYSVGIGQISSEVPQNLSASRPQDRQFILSSKKLLLSDSGFYLCAWSVTANQPQHFGDGTRLSIL.

The rearrangement joins TRBV28 to TRBJ1-1; a possible D gene is TRBD1 (6 bases). The CDR3 is 14 amino acids. The germline V gene has CDR1 MDHEN and CDR2 SYDVKM. V was pared by 2 bases and J by 0 bases, with 7 bases between. CDR3: CASSLHRVNTEAFF. The DNA for the CDR3 is TGTGCCAGCAGTTTACACAGGGTGAACACTGAAGCTTTCTTT.

V gene TRBV2 combines with J gene TRBJ2-1; 7 nucleotides agree with TRBD1. The CDR3 totals 15 residues. CDR1 and CDR2 (germline): SNHLY, FYNNEI. V was pared by 6 bases and J by 7 bases, with 12 bases of the junction left unmatched. The CDR3, as DNA: TGTGCCAGCAGAGACACTACGGGACAGCTAAATGAGCAGTTCTTC. Translation: CASRDTTGQLNEQFF. The variable domain in full, with the rest retrieved from reference TRBV2 and TRBJ2-1, is EPEVTQTPSHQVTQMGQEVILRCVPISNHLYFYWYRQILGQKVEFLVSFYNNEISEKSEIFDDQFSVERPDGSNFTLKIRSTKLEDSAMYFCASRDTTGQLNEQFFGPGTRLTVL.

The V and J genes are TRBV18 and TRBJ1-5; 7 nucleotides match TRBD1. The CDR3 is made up of 13 amino acids. Trimming took 6 bases from V and 9 from J; bases not matched to a gene: 8. CDR1 is KGHSH and CDR2 is LQKENI in the germline V gene. The CDR3 loop is CASSTGAPWPQHF. CDR3 nucleotides: TGTGCCAGCTCCACAGGGGCCCCCTGGCCCCAGCATTTT.

V usage is TRBV6-6 and J usage is TRBJ2-5; D not certain. V lost 0 bases and J 4 bases, leaving 3 bases between the germline ends. CDR3 size: 12 residues. Germline assignment: CDR1 MNHNY and CDR2 SVGAGI (reference sequence). The CDR3 spells CASSYSGETQYF. As DNA, the CDR3 is TGTGCCAGCAGTTACTCAGGAGAGACCCAGTACTTC.

The chain is built from TRBV27 and TRBJ2-7; D is undetermined. The CDR3 spans 12 residues. Between the trimmed V and J ends, which lost 7 bases and 0 bases, there was a span of 7 bases. CDR1 is MNHEY, CDR2 SMNVEV, per germline (reference sequence). The CDR3 DNA follows: TGTGCCAGCACCTCTAGCTCCTACGAGCAGTACTTC. Its translation: CASTSSSYEQYF.

The rearrangement joins TRBV5-4 to TRBJ1-2, with D unclear. Germline V gene data show CDR1 as SGHNT and CDR2 as YYREEE (reference sequence). This CDR3 spans 14 amino acids. Trimming took 2 bases from V and 6 from J, leaving 14 bases between them. The CDR3 loop reads CASSLKGLLDGYTF. For the CDR3, the DNA is TGTGCCAGCAGCTTAAAGGGTCTCCTAGATGGCTACACCTTC.